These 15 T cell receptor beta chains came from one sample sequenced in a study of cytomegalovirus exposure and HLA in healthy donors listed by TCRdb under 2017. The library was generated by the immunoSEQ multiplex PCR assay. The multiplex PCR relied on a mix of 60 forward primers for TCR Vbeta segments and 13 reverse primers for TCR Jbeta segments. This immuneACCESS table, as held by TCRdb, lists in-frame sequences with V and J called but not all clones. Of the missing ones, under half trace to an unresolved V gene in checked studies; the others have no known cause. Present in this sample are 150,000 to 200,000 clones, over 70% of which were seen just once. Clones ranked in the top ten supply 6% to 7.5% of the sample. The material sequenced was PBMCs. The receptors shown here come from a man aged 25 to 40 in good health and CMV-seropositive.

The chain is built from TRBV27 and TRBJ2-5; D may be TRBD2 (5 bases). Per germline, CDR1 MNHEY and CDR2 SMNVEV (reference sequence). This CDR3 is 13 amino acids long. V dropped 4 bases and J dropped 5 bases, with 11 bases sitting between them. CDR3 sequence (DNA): TGTGCCAGCAGTTCCGGACTGGAGGAGACCCAGTACTTC. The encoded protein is CASSSGLEETQYF.

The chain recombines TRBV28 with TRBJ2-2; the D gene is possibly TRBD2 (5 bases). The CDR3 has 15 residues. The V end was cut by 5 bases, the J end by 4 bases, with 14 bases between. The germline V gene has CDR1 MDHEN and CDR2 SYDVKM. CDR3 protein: CASSTPGWGTGELFF. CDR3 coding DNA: TGTGCCAGCAGTACCCCGGGGTGGGGCACCGGGGAGCTGTTTTTT.

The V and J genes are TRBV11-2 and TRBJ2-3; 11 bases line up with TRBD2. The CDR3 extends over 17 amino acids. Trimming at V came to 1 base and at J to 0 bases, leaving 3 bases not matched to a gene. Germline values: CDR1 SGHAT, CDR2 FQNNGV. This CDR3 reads CASSLGLAGTSTDTQYF. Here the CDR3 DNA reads TGTGCCAGCAGCTTAGGACTAGCGGGGACAAGCACAGATACGCAGTATTTT.

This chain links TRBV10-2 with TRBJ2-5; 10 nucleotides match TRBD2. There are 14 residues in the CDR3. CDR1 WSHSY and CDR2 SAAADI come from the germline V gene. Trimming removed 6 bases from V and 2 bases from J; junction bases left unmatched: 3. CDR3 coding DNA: TGCGCCAGCAGGGAGCGGGGGGGACAAGAGACCCAGTACTTC. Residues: CASRERGGQETQYF.

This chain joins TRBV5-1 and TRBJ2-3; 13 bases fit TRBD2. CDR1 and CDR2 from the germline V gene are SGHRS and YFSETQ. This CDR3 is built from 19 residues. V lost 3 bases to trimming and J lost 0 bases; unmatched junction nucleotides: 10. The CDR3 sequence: CASSYGTSGALSSTDTQYF. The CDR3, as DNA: TGCGCCAGCAGCTACGGGACTAGCGGGGCTCTTTCTAGCACAGATACGCAGTATTTT.

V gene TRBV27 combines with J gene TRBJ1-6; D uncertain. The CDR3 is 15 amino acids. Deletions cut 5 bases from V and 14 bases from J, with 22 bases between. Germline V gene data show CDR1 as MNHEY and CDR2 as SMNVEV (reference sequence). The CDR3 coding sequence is TGTGCCAGCAGTCCCAAGAGGGCCAGCAGCATGACCCTCCACTTT. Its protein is CASSPKRASSMTLHF.

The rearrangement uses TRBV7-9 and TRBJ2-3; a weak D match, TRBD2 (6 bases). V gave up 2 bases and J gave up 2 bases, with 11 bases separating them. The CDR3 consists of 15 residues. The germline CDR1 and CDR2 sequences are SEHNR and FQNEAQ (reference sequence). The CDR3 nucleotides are TGTGCCAGCAGCTTAACTAGCACTTCCACAGATACGCAGTATTTT. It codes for CASSLTSTSTDTQYF.

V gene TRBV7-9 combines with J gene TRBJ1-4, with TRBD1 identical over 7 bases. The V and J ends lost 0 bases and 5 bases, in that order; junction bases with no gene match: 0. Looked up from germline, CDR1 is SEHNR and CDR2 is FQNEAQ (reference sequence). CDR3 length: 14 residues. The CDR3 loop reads CASSLAGGNEKLFF. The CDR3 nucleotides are TGTGCCAGCAGCTTAGCAGGGGGCAATGAAAAACTGTTTTTT.

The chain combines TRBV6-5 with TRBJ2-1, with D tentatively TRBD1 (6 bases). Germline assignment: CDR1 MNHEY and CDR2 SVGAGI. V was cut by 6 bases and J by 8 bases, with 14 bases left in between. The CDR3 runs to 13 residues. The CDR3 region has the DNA TGTGCCAGCAGAAGGACAGACCTGGATGAGCAGTTCTTC. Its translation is CASRRTDLDEQFF.

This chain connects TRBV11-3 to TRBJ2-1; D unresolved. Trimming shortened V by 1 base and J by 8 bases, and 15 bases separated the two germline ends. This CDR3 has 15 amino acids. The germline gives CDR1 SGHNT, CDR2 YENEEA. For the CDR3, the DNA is TGTGCCAGCAGCTTAGGATCGGGTTTTGCGGATGAGCAGTTCTTC. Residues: CASSLGSGFADEQFF.

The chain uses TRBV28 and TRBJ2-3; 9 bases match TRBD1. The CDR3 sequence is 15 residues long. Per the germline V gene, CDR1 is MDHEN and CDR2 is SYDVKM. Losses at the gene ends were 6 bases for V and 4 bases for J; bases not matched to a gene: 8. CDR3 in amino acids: CASRPQGALADTQYF. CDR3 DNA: TGTGCCAGCAGACCACAGGGGGCGCTCGCAGATACGCAGTATTTT.

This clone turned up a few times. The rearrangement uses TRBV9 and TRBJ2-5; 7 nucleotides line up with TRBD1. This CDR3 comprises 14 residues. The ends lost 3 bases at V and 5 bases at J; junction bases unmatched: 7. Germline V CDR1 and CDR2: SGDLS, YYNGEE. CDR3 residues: CASSGYRGWETQYF. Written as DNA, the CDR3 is TGTGCCAGCAGCGGATACAGGGGATGGGAGACCCAGTACTTC.

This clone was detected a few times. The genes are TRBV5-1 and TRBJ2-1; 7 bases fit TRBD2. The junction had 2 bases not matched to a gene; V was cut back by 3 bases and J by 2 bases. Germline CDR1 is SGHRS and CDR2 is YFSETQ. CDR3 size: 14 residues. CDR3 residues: CASSSGLAYNEQFF. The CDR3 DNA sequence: TGCGCCAGCAGCTCAGGACTAGCCTACAATGAGCAGTTCTTC.

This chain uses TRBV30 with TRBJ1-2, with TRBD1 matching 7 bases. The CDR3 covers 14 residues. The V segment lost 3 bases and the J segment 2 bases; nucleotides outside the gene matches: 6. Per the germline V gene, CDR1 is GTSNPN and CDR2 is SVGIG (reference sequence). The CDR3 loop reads CAWRSRGQNYGYTF. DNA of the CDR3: TGTGCCTGGAGGTCGCGGGGACAGAACTATGGCTACACCTTC.

The CDR3 spells CSDQGSTEAFF. CDR3 coding DNA: TGCAGCGATCAGGGTAGCACTGAAGCTTTCTTT. This chain uses TRBV29-1 with TRBJ1-1, with a tentative D call TRBD1 (5 bases). V was cut by 7 bases and J by 4 bases, with 10 bases left in between. In germline, CDR1 is SQVTM, CDR2 ANQGSEA. The CDR3 spans 11 residues.